Below, one T cell receptor beta chain is given with its context. The table came from immunoSEQ multiplex PCR; TCRdb's copy has only in-frame clones and leaves some out. The sample lists hundreds of thousands of clones; approximately 90% were seen once. This sample was included in a study of blood T cell repertoires in COVID-19. The sample was peripheral blood. This TCR derives from a man aged 35 to 55 with acute or convalescent COVID-19.

The CDR3 is CASRWTGGNQPQHF. In DNA, the CDR3 is TGTGCCAGCAGGTGGACAGGGGGCAATCAGCCCCAGCATTTT. V is TRBV6-5 and J is TRBJ1-5; TRBD1 matches at 9 bases. V lost 6 bases and J lost 2; bases outside the gene matches: 2. The germline V gene has CDR1 MNHEY and CDR2 SVGAGI. The CDR3 runs 14 residues.